This paragraph covers one T cell receptor (beta chain) sequence. This entry comes from a study of cytotoxic CD8 clonotypes in ibrutinib-treated CLL. Study overall: After median around 70 months, approximately 14 stayed in remission, some 12 progressed; responses roughly 25 partial, 2 complete.

This CDR3 is 13 amino acids long. V was pared by 3 bases and J by 7 bases, with 12 bases between. Germline-derived CDR1 and CDR2 are SQVTM and ANQGSEA. Clones were sequenced by immunoSEQ multiplex PCR, and TCRdb holds only the in-frame ones, with some missing. The sample shows 100,000 to 150,000 clones, approximately 83% of them seen only once. The origin of this receptor is a human donor with chronic lymphocytic leukemia. This chain joins TRBV29-1 and TRBJ2-2; D might be TRBD1 or TRBD2, each matching 5 bases. Specimen: PBMCs, collected after 24 months of ibrutinib treatment. The CDR3 loop reads CSVERLGVGELFF. The CDR3 DNA follows: TGCAGCGTTGAGCGATTGGGGGTCGGGGAGCTGTTTTTT.